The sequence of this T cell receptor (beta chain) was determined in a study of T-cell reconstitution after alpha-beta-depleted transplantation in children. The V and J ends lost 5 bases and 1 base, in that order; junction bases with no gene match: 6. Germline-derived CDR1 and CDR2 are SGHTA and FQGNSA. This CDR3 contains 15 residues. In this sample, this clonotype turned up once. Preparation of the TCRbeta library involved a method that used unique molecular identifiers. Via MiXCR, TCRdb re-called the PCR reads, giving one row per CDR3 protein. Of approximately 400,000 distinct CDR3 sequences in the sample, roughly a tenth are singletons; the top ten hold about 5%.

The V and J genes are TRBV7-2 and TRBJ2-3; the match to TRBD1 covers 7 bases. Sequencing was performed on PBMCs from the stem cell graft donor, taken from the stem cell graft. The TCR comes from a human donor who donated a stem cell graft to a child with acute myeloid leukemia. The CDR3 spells CASSRTGDRTDTQYF. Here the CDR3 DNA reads TGTGCCAGCAGCCGCACAGGGGACCGCACAGATACGCAGTATTTT.